This T cell receptor (beta chain) was captured in a study of CD8+CD57+ T cells in acquired aplastic anemia. Study summary: DNA recovered from sorted CD4+ and CD8+ cells had a mean of approximately 3.4 ug.

Germline CDR1 MNHEY, CDR2 SVGAGI. The J segment lost 2 bases and the V segment lost 2 bases, leaving 4 bases of the junction unmatched. This CDR3 comprises 15 residues. This clonotype came up many times. The TCR beta profiling, which covered VDJ combination and CDR3 sequence, was carried out using genomic DNA as the template. TCRdb reprocessed the reads via MiXCR and lists one record per CDR3 protein. The data hold roughly 160,000 distinct CDR3 sequences, with 40% to 55% observed a single time. Patients included in sequencing had previously demonstrated CD8+CD57+ cell expansion by flow cytometry. The patients all had a severe acquired aplastic anemia diagnosis.

The clonotype comes from a human donor with aplastic anemia. Material for sequencing was sorted CD4+, CD8+, or CD8+CD57+ T cells (not recorded which) from PBMCs. V gene TRBV6-5 combines with J gene TRBJ2-7; TRBD1 agrees at 9 bases. The CDR3 is CASSYGWTGAYEQYF. The DNA for the CDR3 is TGTGCCAGCAGTTACGGCTGGACAGGGGCCTACGAGCAGTACTTC.